Sequencing of this T cell receptor beta chain was carried out in a study of CD8+CD57+ T cells in acquired aplastic anemia. Before being chosen for sequencing, patients had shown CD8+CD57+ cell expansion by flow cytometry. Severe acquired aplastic anemia was the diagnosis recorded for all patients. Study-level findings and limits: It was found that roughly 31 CD8+ CDR3 sequences were shared between patients and controls. Patients and controls were not found to differ significantly in CD8+ Simpson's diversity.

This clonotype was counted ten times or more. Its specificity is not known. Genomic DNA, the template, was used for profiling of the TCR beta VDJ and CDR3. MiXCR, applied by TCRdb to the reads, yields one record per CDR3 protein. The data contain about 180,000 distinct CDR3 sequences, around 50% of them singletons. The CDR3 consists of 14 residues. The ends were cut back, 3 bases at V and 0 bases at J, with 8 bases in the middle. The germline V gene encodes CDR1 SGHVS and CDR2 FQNEAQ. The receptor's source is a human donor with aplastic anemia. Sequencing was done on a sample of sorted CD4+, CD8+, or CD8+CD57+ T cells (not recorded which) from PBMCs. V usage is TRBV7-8 and J usage is TRBJ1-2; unclear D gene. The CDR3 is CASSFKGANYGYTF. CDR3 nucleotide sequence: TGTGCCAGCAGCTTCAAGGGAGCTAACTATGGCTACACCTTC.